Detailed here is one T cell receptor (beta chain). Both 60 Vbeta primers and 13 Jbeta primers went into the PCR. Under the authors' procedure: An analysis performed later counted 75 million to 80 million unique TCR beta chains (roughly 11 million of them shared). Measured with immunoSEQ multiplex PCR; TCRdb has only the in-frame clones, and not every one. V and J calls and clone size are copied from that table; D and trimming were computed from the DNA. This sample carries hundreds of thousands of clones, roughly 78% of them seen once, and the ten largest clones take more than 0.45%. The entry originates in a study of cytomegalovirus exposure and HLA in healthy donors. CDR1 is LNHNV, CDR2 YYDKDF, per germline (reference sequence). CDR3 length: 14 residues. Trimming pared 8 bases from V and 2 bases from J, leaving 16 bases between.

The sequenced material came from PBMCs. V is TRBV15 and J is TRBJ2-7, with a possible D match to TRBD1 (6 bases). This receptor was taken from a boy aged 10-17 years in good health and CMV-seronegative. CDR3 nucleotide sequence: TGTGCCACCCGTAGGGACACGGGGCCCTACGAGCAGTACTTC. Its protein is CATRRDTGPYEQYF.